The 15 T cell receptor beta chains in this list originate from one sample, sequenced in a study of STAT5B mutations in CD4+ large granular lymphocyte leukemia. Generated by immunoSEQ multiplex PCR, the TCRdb table keeps only in-frame clones and is missing some. The data hold more than 20,000 clones, with over 60% observed a single time. Material for sequencing was CD4+ T cells from blood buffy coats. The receptor set was obtained from a human donor in good health.

The rearrangement uses TRBV7-2 and TRBJ2-2, with 11 nucleotides matching TRBD2. Trimming at V came to 1 base and at J to 6 bases, leaving 10 bases not matched to a gene. The CDR3 is 18 amino acids. Germline CDR1 SGHTA, CDR2 FQGNSA. CDR3 in amino acids: CASSLESRTSGLSGELFF. CDR3 sequence (DNA): TGTGCCAGCAGCTTAGAGTCAAGGACTAGCGGGCTCTCCGGGGAGCTGTTTTTT.

The CDR3 DNA reads as TGTGCCAGCAGCAAACCCGCCGGGGCAGGGGTTAAGGACAATGAGCAGTTCTTC. It encodes CASSKPAGAGVKDNEQFF. The genes are TRBV11-1 and TRBJ2-1; D is possibly TRBD1 (6 bases). The CDR3 is made up of 18 amino acids. V lost 5 bases to trimming and J lost 5 bases, with 25 bases between them. CDR1 is SGHAT and CDR2 is FQDESV in the germline V gene (reference sequence).

The chain employs TRBV2 and TRBJ2-1; D gene unclear. In germline, CDR1 is SNHLY, CDR2 FYNNEI. The CDR3 consists of 12 residues. The CDR3, as DNA: TGTGCGGTGGGGTCCCTTCGGGATGAGCAGTTCTTC. Amino acids: CAVGSLRDEQFF.

The CDR3 DNA is TGTGCCAGCTCCCTCTCAGGAGACGGAGCCTACGAGCAGTACTTC. Its translation is CASSLSGDGAYEQYF. V is TRBV18 and J is TRBJ2-7; D not resolved. Trimming took off 6 bases at V and 2 bases at J, with 17 bases between the two ends. This CDR3 contains 15 residues. Germline V CDR1 and CDR2: KGHSH, LQKENI.

This sequence joins TRBV6-5 and TRBJ2-3; 7 bases fit TRBD1. Germline CDR1 and CDR2: MNHEY and SVGAGI. The V segment lost 5 bases and the J segment 6 bases; nucleotides outside the gene matches: 5. The CDR3 contains 13 residues. The CDR3 region has the DNA TGTGCCAGCAGTGGCAGGGGGAGCGATACGCAGTATTTT. Residues: CASSGRGSDTQYF.

There are a few counts of this clone. The chain is built from TRBV4-2 and TRBJ1-5, with D possibly matching TRBD1 (5 bases). CDR1 is LGHNA and CDR2 is YNFKEQ in the germline V gene. This CDR3 is 15 amino acids long. Trimming left V 4 bases short and J 3 bases short, with 13 bases between. Here the CDR3 DNA reads TGTGCCAGCAGCCGAACTACGGGGGACAATCAGCCCCAGCATTTT. Translation gives CASSRTTGDNQPQHF.

The chain links TRBV5-4 to TRBJ1-5; D might be TRBD1 (5 bases). The CDR3 is 14 amino acids. CDR1 is SGHNT, CDR2 YYREEE, per germline (reference sequence). Trimming stripped 1 base from V and 6 bases from J, with 11 bases between. The CDR3 loop is CASSLRGVSQPQHF. In DNA, the CDR3 is TGTGCCAGCAGCTTGCGAGGGGTAAGTCAGCCCCAGCATTTT.

V and J are TRBV5-4 and TRBJ1-6, with D perhaps TRBD1 (5 bases). Germline CDR1 reads SGHNT; CDR2 reads YYREEE (reference sequence). The V end was cut by 0 bases, the J end by 7 bases, with 14 bases between. The CDR3 is made up of 16 amino acids. The CDR3 reads CASSLGQLGPNSPLHF. The CDR3 coding sequence is TGTGCCAGCAGCTTGGGGCAGTTGGGGCCAAATTCACCCCTCCACTTT.

The chain is built from TRBV2 and TRBJ1-5; a possible D gene is TRBD1 (6 bases). The CDR3 has 14 amino acids. V was pared by 4 bases and J by 5 bases, with 12 bases between. Looked up from germline, CDR1 is SNHLY and CDR2 is FYNNEI. The CDR3 bases are TGTGCCAGCAGTGTCAGGGACACCGATCAGCCCCAGCATTTT. Protein product: CASSVRDTDQPQHF.

In its sample, this clone was seen a few times. The chain is built from TRBV30 and TRBJ1-5; unclear D gene. The CDR3 spans 13 residues. CDR1 and CDR2 (germline): GTSNPN, SVGIG (reference sequence). Deletions cut 1 base from V and 5 bases from J, with 9 bases between. The CDR3 is CAWSGITDQPQHF. DNA of the CDR3: TGTGCCTGGAGTGGAATAACTGATCAGCCCCAGCATTTT.

This CDR3 reads CASSWDSSRFGGNTIYF. The CDR3 coding sequence is TGTGCCAGCAGCTGGGATAGCAGCAGATTCGGGGGAAACACCATATATTTT. The chain is built from TRBV5-6 and TRBJ1-3; D not resolved. V gave up 3 bases and J gave up 4 bases, with 20 bases separating them. The CDR3 is 17 amino acids. Germline CDR1 and CDR2: SGHDT and YYEEEE.

The V and J genes are TRBV2 and TRBJ2-5; D unresolved. Judging by the DNA end, TRBJ2-7 fits better; the J call may be wrong. The CDR3 runs to 13 residues. Germline-derived CDR1 and CDR2 are SNHLY and FYNNEI. The CDR3, as DNA: TGTGCCAGCAGTGAACCCTTTATCTACGAGCAGTACTTC. It specifies CASSEPFIYEQYF.

The rearrangement joins TRBV7-2 to TRBJ2-1; 14 bases match TRBD2. This CDR3 has 15 amino acids. CDR1 SGHTA and CDR2 FQGNSA come from the germline V gene. Unmatched junction bases numbered 4, after V lost 5 bases and J lost 7 bases. The CDR3 loop is CASSAGTSGSNEQFF. CDR3 nucleotide sequence: TGTGCCAGCAGCGCCGGGACTAGCGGGAGTAATGAGCAGTTCTTC.

The chain uses TRBV2 and TRBJ2-7, with TRBD2 matching 7 bases. V trimming: 11 bases; J trimming: 1 base; junction bases outside the gene matches: 8. The CDR3 contains 13 residues. Germline lookup yields CDR1 SNHLY and CDR2 FYNNEI. The CDR3 nucleotides read TGTGCCGGGGGTGGAGCGGGATCCTACGAGCAGTACTTC. Translating gives CAGGGAGSYEQYF.

V gene TRBV6-1 combines with J gene TRBJ2-1; D perhaps matches TRBD2 (5 bases). The CDR3 length is 15 residues. Trimming took 5 bases from V and 6 from J, leaving 17 bases between them. Germline V CDR1 and CDR2: MNHNS, SASEGT. The CDR3 DNA reads TGTGCCAGCAGTATAGGGTCAGGTGGGAGCAATGAGCAGTTCTTC. It is translated as CASSIGSGGSNEQFF.